The 16 T cell receptor beta chains given below trace back to one sample, sequenced in a study of cytomegalovirus exposure and HLA in healthy donors. The repertoire was sequenced with immunoSEQ multiplex PCR; TCRdb's copy has only in-frame clones and lacks some. The sample consists of about 110,000 clones, around 85% of them appearing once. Sequences were obtained from PBMCs. Receptor source: a woman aged 18-29 years in good health and CMV-seronegative.

This chain connects TRBV7-9 to TRBJ2-7; weak D call: TRBD1 (6 bases). CDR1 and CDR2 (germline): SEHNR, FQNEAQ (reference sequence). This CDR3 spans 12 amino acids. Trimming removed 5 bases at V and 4 bases at J, with 9 bases between. The DNA for the CDR3 is TGTGCCAGCAGCCCAGGACAGTACGAGCAGTACTTC. Its translation: CASSPGQYEQYF.

This clone was counted between two and nine times. The chain joins TRBV28 to TRBJ2-7, with 15 bases aligning to TRBD2. The CDR3 has 17 residues. CDR1 MDHEN and CDR2 SYDVKM come from the germline V gene. The J segment lost 1 base and the V segment lost 6 bases, leaving 7 bases of the junction unmatched. The CDR3 protein is CASRPGLAGGSSYEQYF. The CDR3 nucleotides read TGTGCCAGCAGACCGGGACTAGCGGGGGGCTCGTCCTACGAGCAGTACTTC. Full variable domain (remainder filled in from reference TRBV28 and TRBJ2-7): DVKVTQSSRYLVKRTGEKVFLECVQDMDHENMFWYRQDPGLGLRLIYFSYDVKMKEKGDIPEGYSVSREKKERFSLILESASTNQTSMYLCASRPGLAGGSSYEQYFGPGTRLTVT.

This rearrangement joins TRBV6-5 to TRBJ1-1; 7 bases are a match to TRBD1. Trimming removed 6 bases from V and 1 base from J; junction bases left unmatched: 8. The V gene's germline CDR1 is MNHEY and CDR2 SVGAGI. The CDR3 has 15 amino acids. CDR3 DNA: TGTGCCAGCAGGAAGACAGGGATAGGGAACACTGAAGCTTTCTTT. This encodes CASRKTGIGNTEAFF.

The chain joins TRBV4-2 to TRBJ2-1; 11 nucleotides align to TRBD2. Unmatched junction bases numbered 13, after V lost 0 bases and J lost 9 bases. Germline CDR1 reads LGHNA; CDR2 reads YNFKEQ. This CDR3 comprises 18 residues. In DNA, the CDR3 is TGTGCCAGCAGCCAAGATGACTATGAGGGACTAGCGGCAACTGAGCAGTTCTTC. Its translation is CASSQDDYEGLAATEQFF.

This clone turned up a few times. This chain uses TRBV7-9 with TRBJ1-5, with 8 bases matching TRBD1. The CDR3 totals 14 residues. Losses at the gene ends were 5 bases for V and 2 bases for J; bases not matched to a gene: 2. CDR1 and CDR2 from the germline V gene are SEHNR and FQNEAQ (reference sequence). CDR3 in DNA: TGTGCCAGCAGCGACAGGGGTGGCAATCAGCCCCAGCATTTT. Protein product: CASSDRGGNQPQHF. Supplemented by reference TRBV7-9 and TRBJ1-5, the full variable domain reads DTGVSQNPRHKITKRGQNVTFRCDPISEHNRLYWYRQTLGQGPEFLTYFQNEAQLEKSRLLSDRFSAERPKGSFSTLEIQRTEQGDSAMYLCASSDRGGNQPQHFGDGTRLSIL.

This clone has a single count. The V gene is TRBV5-1, the J gene TRBJ2-5; a weak D match, TRBD2 (6 bases). The CDR3 spans 15 residues. Germline V gives CDR1 SGHRS, CDR2 YFSETQ. V lost 0 bases and J lost 5, with 14 bases in between. CDR3 sequence (DNA): TGCGCCAGCAGCTTGGTCGGAGGGGTCGGGGAGACCCAGTACTTC. It encodes CASSLVGGVGETQYF.

The J gene is TRBJ1-6, the V gene TRBV27; D is ambiguous. Per the germline V gene, CDR1 is MNHEY and CDR2 is SMNVEV (reference sequence). V shed 5 bases and J shed 2 bases, with 10 bases lying between them. This CDR3 has 15 amino acids. The CDR3: CASSRPTAYNSPLHF. In nucleotides, the CDR3 is TGTGCCAGCAGTCGCCCCACGGCCTATAATTCACCCCTCCACTTT.

The rearrangement uses TRBV29-1 and TRBJ1-1; maybe TRBD1 (6 bases). The CDR3 covers 14 residues. Deletions cut 6 bases from V and 3 bases from J, with 17 bases between. Germline lookup yields CDR1 SQVTM and CDR2 ANQGSEA. In DNA form, the CDR3 reads TGCAGCGTCGGGAAAATAGGACAGCACACTGAAGCTTTCTTT. Translation: CSVGKIGQHTEAFF.

This chain joins TRBV27 and TRBJ1-4, with D possibly TRBD1 on 5 matching bases. Germline CDR1 reads MNHEY; CDR2 reads SMNVEV (reference sequence). V was cut by 2 bases and J by 3 bases, with 10 bases left in between. The CDR3 runs to 15 residues. The chain's CDR3 is CASSLQGWANEKLFF. In nucleotides, the CDR3 is TGTGCCAGCAGTTTACAGGGTTGGGCTAATGAAAAACTGTTTTTT.

The CDR3: CASSGLQANYGYTF. CDR3 DNA sequence: TGTGCCAGCAGCGGACTGCAAGCTAACTATGGCTACACCTTC. V usage is TRBV6-1 and J usage is TRBJ1-2; D not certain. V lost 6 bases and J lost 0, with 11 bases in between. The CDR3 totals 14 residues. CDR1 is MNHNS and CDR2 is SASEGT in the germline V gene.

This rearrangement joins TRBV2 to TRBJ1-1; the D gene is possibly TRBD1 (6 bases). Trimming pared 6 bases from V and 2 bases from J, leaving 13 bases between. The CDR3 has 14 amino acids. From germline, CDR1 is SNHLY and CDR2 FYNNEI. The CDR3 region has the DNA TGTGCCAGCAGGGAATTACAGGGTAACACTGAAGCTTTCTTT. This encodes CASRELQGNTEAFF.

The V and J genes are TRBV28 and TRBJ1-6; D possibly corresponds to TRBD1 (5 bases). Trimming removed 3 bases at V and 3 bases at J, with 18 bases between. This CDR3 has 18 amino acids. Germline CDR1 MDHEN, CDR2 SYDVKM. The CDR3 here is CASSLGLRGFFYNSPLHF. DNA of the CDR3: TGTGCCAGCAGTTTGGGGCTCCGGGGGTTTTTCTATAATTCACCCCTCCACTTT.

This chain links TRBV2 with TRBJ2-1, with D maybe TRBD1 (6 bases). V was shortened by 4 bases and J by 3 bases, with 13 bases between the two germline ends. The germline V gene has CDR1 SNHLY and CDR2 FYNNEI. This CDR3 has 15 amino acids. The DNA for the CDR3 is TGTGCCAGCAGTGGGCTACCGACAGGCTACAATGAGCAGTTCTTC. It yields the protein CASSGLPTGYNEQFF.

This chain connects TRBV2 to TRBJ2-7; no reliable D call. Trimming removed 3 bases at V and 2 bases at J, with 8 bases between. This CDR3 has 13 amino acids. Per the germline V gene, CDR1 is SNHLY and CDR2 is FYNNEI. CDR3 bases: TGTGCCAGCAGTGACTATACAGCCTACGAGCAGTACTTC. Translation: CASSDYTAYEQYF.

This clone has a single count. The chain is built from TRBV30 and TRBJ1-2, with TRBD1 matching over 7 bases. V trimming: 2 bases; J trimming: 6 bases; junction bases outside the gene matches: 6. The CDR3 totals 13 residues. The germline gives CDR1 GTSNPN, CDR2 SVGIG (reference sequence). CDR3 sequence (DNA): TGTGCCTGGAGTATAGGGGGCGGCGATGGCTACACCTTC. Protein: CAWSIGGGDGYTF.

CDR3 region: CASSLDLVTDTQYF. In nucleotides, the CDR3 is TGCGCCAGCAGCTTGGATCTAGTCACAGATACGCAGTATTTT. This sequence joins TRBV5-1 and TRBJ2-3; D is ambiguous. V was trimmed by 0 bases and J by 2 bases, leaving 7 bases between them. The CDR3 sequence is 14 residues long. CDR1 and CDR2 from the germline V gene are SGHRS and YFSETQ.